A selection of T cell receptor beta chains follows, all from one sample in a study of T cell responses to AZD1222 COVID-19 vaccine. The protocol was immunoSEQ multiplex PCR, while the TCRdb copy is restricted to in-frame clones and leaves out a portion. The sample has about 140,000 clones; just under 95% are singletons. The sequencing used peripheral blood, collected after recovery from COVID-19. Receptors originate from an adult who had recovered from COVID-19. The CDR3 runs from the conserved cysteine through the conserved F or W. The D gene is left open where the match is weak.

D gene: -; V gene: TRBV28; J gene: TRBJ2-7; CDR3 protein: CASRAGVAEQYF
D gene: -; V gene: TRBV18; J gene: TRBJ1-3; CDR3 protein: CASSPNREIRNTIYF
D gene: TRBD1; V gene: TRBV27; J gene: TRBJ2-1; CDR3 protein: CASVDRPDLNEQFF
D gene: -; V gene: TRBV27; J gene: TRBJ2-1; CDR3 protein: CASSRHRLETGEQFF
D gene: TRBD1; V gene: TRBV28; J gene: TRBJ2-7; CDR3 protein: CASSGAGTAYEQYF
D gene: -; V gene: TRBV29-1; J gene: TRBJ2-3; CDR3 protein: CSVRRRVTDTQYF
D gene: -; V gene: TRBV12-3/TRBV12-4; J gene: TRBJ2-1; CDR3 protein: CASSFEGGSPFF
D gene: -; V gene: TRBV2; J gene: TRBJ1-3; CDR3 protein: CASRRRSSGNTIYF
D gene: TRBD1; V gene: TRBV19; J gene: TRBJ2-5; CDR3 protein: CASRQGQETQYF
D gene: -; V gene: TRBV12-5; J gene: TRBJ2-1; CDR3 protein: CASGLRQGRVF
D gene: -; V gene: TRBV27; J gene: TRBJ1-2; CDR3 protein: CASSLPGNYGYTF
D gene: -; V gene: TRBV28; J gene: TRBJ2-3; CDR3 protein: CASSIGYSTDTQYF
D gene: TRBD1; V gene: TRBV15; J gene: TRBJ1-1; CDR3 protein: CATSTGGAAEAFF
D gene: -; V gene: TRBV6-5; J gene: TRBJ2-2; CDR3 protein: CASSSIRSGNTGELFF
D gene: TRBD2; V gene: TRBV28; J gene: TRBJ2-2; CDR3 protein: CASTAAGLAGGVNTGELFF
D gene: -; V gene: TRBV6-4; J gene: TRBJ1-1; CDR3 protein: CASSRTWDTEAFF
D gene: -; V gene: TRBV11-3; J gene: TRBJ2-5; CDR3 protein: CASSLGPWTRTQYF
D gene: -; V gene: TRBV27; J gene: TRBJ1-5; CDR3 protein: CASRDGTNQPQHF
D gene: -; V gene: TRBV28; J gene: TRBJ1-5; CDR3 protein: CASSLYLAGVSNQPQHF
D gene: -; V gene: TRBV28; J gene: TRBJ2-7; CDR3 protein: CASTRTGLQGREQYF
D gene: -; V gene: TRBV19; J gene: TRBJ1-5; CDR3 protein: CASMRGTVGSYSNQPQHF
D gene: -; V gene: TRBV28; J gene: TRBJ1-5; CDR3 protein: CASSLGRGVGQPQHF
D gene: -; V gene: TRBV2; J gene: TRBJ1-2; CDR3 protein: CASSEDSTFYGYTF
D gene: TRBD1; V gene: TRBV18; J gene: TRBJ1-5; CDR3 protein: CASSPKPPGQGINQPQHF
D gene: -; V gene: TRBV12-5; J gene: TRBJ2-3; CDR3 protein: CASGLELDTDTQYF
D gene: -; V gene: TRBV19; J gene: TRBJ2-1; CDR3 protein: CASSPTSTTYNEQFF
D gene: TRBD2; V gene: TRBV6-1; J gene: TRBJ2-6; CDR3 protein: CASSEVRGSGANVLTF
D gene: -; V gene: TRBV5-1; J gene: TRBJ2-1; CDR3 protein: CASRSYTGSSRNEQFF
D gene: -; V gene: TRBV27; J gene: TRBJ2-3; CDR3 protein: CASSPSLSTDTQYF
D gene: -; V gene: TRBV15; J gene: TRBJ2-7; CDR3 protein: CATSRLGDGPSYEQYF
D gene: TRBD1; V gene: TRBV28; J gene: TRBJ1-1; CDR3 protein: CASSLQGEGNTEAFF
D gene: -; V gene: TRBV5-6; J gene: TRBJ1-6; CDR3 protein: CASSQPAGSGNSPLHF
D gene: TRBD1; V gene: TRBV5-4; J gene: TRBJ2-2; CDR3 protein: CASTEALTGSRTGELFF
D gene: -; V gene: TRBV5-6; J gene: TRBJ1-2; CDR3 protein: CASSQDGLNGYTF
D gene: -; V gene: TRBV6-2/TRBV6-3; J gene: TRBJ1-2; CDR3 protein: CASSYSMFRENTF
D gene: -; V gene: TRBV21-1; J gene: TRBJ1-1; CDR3 protein: CASSKEDDMNTEAFF
D gene: -; V gene: TRBV28; J gene: TRBJ2-3; CDR3 protein: CASSLASGTDTQYF
D gene: TRBD1; V gene: TRBV7-8; J gene: TRBJ1-2; CDR3 protein: CASSPLTGGDYGYTF
D gene: -; V gene: TRBV19; J gene: TRBJ2-5; CDR3 protein: CASSIGGSGRMQETQYF
D gene: TRBD2; V gene: TRBV3-1/TRBV3-2; J gene: TRBJ2-3; CDR3 protein: CASSQVWGLVGPDTQYF
D gene: -; V gene: TRBV4-1; J gene: TRBJ1-5; CDR3 protein: CASSQDGGGGQPQHF
D gene: -; V gene: TRBV24-1; J gene: TRBJ2-1; CDR3 protein: CATSETDNEQFF
D gene: TRBD1; V gene: TRBV11-3; J gene: TRBJ1-1; CDR3 protein: CASSLGGTETEAFF
D gene: -; V gene: TRBV4-1; J gene: TRBJ1-5; CDR3 protein: CASSQDGGLEPQHF
D gene: TRBD1; V gene: TRBV7-9; J gene: TRBJ1-5; CDR3 protein: CASTTGGQPQHF
D gene: -; V gene: TRBV4-1; J gene: TRBJ1-4; CDR3 protein: CASSQETGFGTNEKLFF
D gene: TRBD1; V gene: TRBV29-1; J gene: TRBJ2-3; CDR3 protein: CSVEEERDRDPDTQYF
D gene: -; V gene: TRBV9; J gene: TRBJ1-2; CDR3 protein: CASSSKGDQQLWNYGYTF
D gene: -; V gene: TRBV7-9; J gene: TRBJ2-1; CDR3 protein: CASSERGTQTSILYNEQFF
D gene: TRBD1; V gene: TRBV28; J gene: TRBJ1-3; CDR3 protein: CASEDRNSGNTIYF
D gene: TRBD2; V gene: TRBV11-1; J gene: TRBJ2-7; CDR3 protein: CASSLSSGAPYEQYF
D gene: -; V gene: TRBV19; J gene: TRBJ1-1; CDR3 protein: CATIEGGSGRHEAFF
D gene: -; V gene: TRBV5-1; J gene: TRBJ2-1; CDR3 protein: CASSLVLAGSYNEQFF
D gene: TRBD2; V gene: TRBV7-9; J gene: TRBJ2-3; CDR3 protein: CASSLEAGGPDTQYF
D gene: TRBD2; V gene: TRBV3-1/TRBV3-2; J gene: TRBJ2-1; CDR3 protein: CASSLGPLAGPYNEQFF
D gene: -; V gene: TRBV7-8; J gene: TRBJ1-1; CDR3 protein: CASSLVGARRGFVNTEAFF
D gene: TRBD1; V gene: TRBV30; J gene: TRBJ1-6; CDR3 protein: CAWAPGGDNSPLHF
D gene: TRBD2; V gene: TRBV5-4; J gene: TRBJ2-2; CDR3 protein: CASRKGLAGDPGELFF
D gene: -; V gene: TRBV6-5; J gene: TRBJ2-2; CDR3 protein: CASSYFGGMNTGELFF
D gene: -; V gene: TRBV5-1; J gene: TRBJ2-3; CDR3 protein: CASSLASSVVVGRRTPTDTQYF